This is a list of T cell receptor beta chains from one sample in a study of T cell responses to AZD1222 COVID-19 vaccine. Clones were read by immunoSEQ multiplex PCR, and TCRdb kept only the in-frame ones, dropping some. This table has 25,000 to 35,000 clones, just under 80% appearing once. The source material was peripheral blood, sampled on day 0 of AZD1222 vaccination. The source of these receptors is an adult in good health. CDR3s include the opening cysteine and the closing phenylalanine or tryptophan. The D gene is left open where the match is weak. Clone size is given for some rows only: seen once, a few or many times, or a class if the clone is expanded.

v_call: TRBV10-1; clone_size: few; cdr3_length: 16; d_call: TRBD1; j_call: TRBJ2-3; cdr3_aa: CASKPGQGTNTDTQYF; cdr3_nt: TGCGCCAGCAAGCCGGGACAGGGAACAAACACAGATACGCAGTATTTT
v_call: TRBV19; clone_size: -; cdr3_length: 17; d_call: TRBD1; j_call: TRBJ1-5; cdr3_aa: CASSILGQGIGNQPQHF; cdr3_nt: TGTGCCAGTAGTATTTTAGGACAGGGGATCGGCAATCAGCCCCAGCATTTT
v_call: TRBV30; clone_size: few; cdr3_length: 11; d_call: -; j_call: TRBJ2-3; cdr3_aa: CAWLRTDTQYF; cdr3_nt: TGTGCCTGGTTAAGAACAGATACGCAGTATTTT
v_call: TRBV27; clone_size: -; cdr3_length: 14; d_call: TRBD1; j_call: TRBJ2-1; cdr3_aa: CASRTGGGYNEQFF; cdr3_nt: TGTGCCAGCAGGACAGGGGGCGGCTACAATGAGCAGTTCTTC
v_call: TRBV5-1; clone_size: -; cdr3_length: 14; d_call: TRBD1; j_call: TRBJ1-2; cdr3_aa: CASSSGQGDYGYTF; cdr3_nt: TGCGCCAGCAGCTCTGGACAGGGGGACTATGGCTACACCTTC
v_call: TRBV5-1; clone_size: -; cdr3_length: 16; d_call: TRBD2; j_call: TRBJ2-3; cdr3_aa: CASRRSGAAPVDTQYF; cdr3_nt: TGCGCCAGCAGGAGGAGCGGGGCGGCTCCGGTCGATACGCAGTATTTT
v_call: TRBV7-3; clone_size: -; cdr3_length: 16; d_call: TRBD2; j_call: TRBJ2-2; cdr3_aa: CASSAGLAGHTGELFF; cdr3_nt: TGTGCCAGCAGCGCGGGACTAGCGGGACACACCGGGGAGCTGTTTTTT
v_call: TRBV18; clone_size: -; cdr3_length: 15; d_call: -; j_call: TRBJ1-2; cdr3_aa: CASSQISGRNYGYTF; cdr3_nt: TGTGCCAGCTCCCAGATCTCGGGGCGCAATTATGGCTACACCTTC
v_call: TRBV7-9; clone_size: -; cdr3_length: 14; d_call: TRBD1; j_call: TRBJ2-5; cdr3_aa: CASSFDRGQETQYF; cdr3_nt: TGTGCCAGCAGCTTTGACAGGGGCCAAGAGACCCAGTACTTC
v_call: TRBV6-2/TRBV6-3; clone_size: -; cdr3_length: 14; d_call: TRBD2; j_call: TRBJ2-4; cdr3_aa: CASSYFASGNIQYF; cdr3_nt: TGTGCCAGCAGTTACTTTGCTAGCGGAAACATTCAGTACTTC
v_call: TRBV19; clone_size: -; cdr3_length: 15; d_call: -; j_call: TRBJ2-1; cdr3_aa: CASSISGGSYNEQFF; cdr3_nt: TGTGCCAGTAGTATAAGTGGGGGTAGTTACAATGAGCAGTTCTTC
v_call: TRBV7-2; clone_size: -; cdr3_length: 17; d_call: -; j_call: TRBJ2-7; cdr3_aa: CASRVGGQGPASYEQYF; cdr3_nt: TGTGCCAGCAGAGTAGGGGGGCAGGGGCCAGCCTCCTACGAGCAGTACTTC
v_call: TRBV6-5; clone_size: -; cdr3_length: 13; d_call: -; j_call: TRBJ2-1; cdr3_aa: CASSSQGFLEQFF; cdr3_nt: TGTGCCAGCAGTTCACAGGGATTCCTTGAGCAGTTCTTC
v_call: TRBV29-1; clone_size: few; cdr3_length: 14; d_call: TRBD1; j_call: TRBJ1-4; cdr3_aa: CSVEAGTGGGKLFF; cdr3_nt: TGCAGCGTTGAAGCCGGGACAGGGGGGGGAAAACTGTTTTTT
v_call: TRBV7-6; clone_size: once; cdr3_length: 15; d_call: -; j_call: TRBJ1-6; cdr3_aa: CASSLVAGEYSPLHF; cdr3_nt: TGTGCCAGCAGCTTAGTGGCAGGGGAATATTCACCCCTCCACTTT
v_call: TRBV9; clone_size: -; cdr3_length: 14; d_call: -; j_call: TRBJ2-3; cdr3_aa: CASSVGVSTDTQYF; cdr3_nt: TGTGCCAGCAGCGTAGGAGTTAGCACAGATACGCAGTATTTT
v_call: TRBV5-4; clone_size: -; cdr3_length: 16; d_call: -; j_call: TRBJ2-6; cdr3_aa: CASSGEETSGANVLTF; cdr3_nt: TGTGCCAGCAGTGGGGAGGAAACCTCTGGGGCCAACGTCCTGACTTTC
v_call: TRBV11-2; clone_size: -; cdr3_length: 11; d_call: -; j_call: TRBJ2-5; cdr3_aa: CASSLEETQYF; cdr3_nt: TGTGCCAGCAGCTTAGAAGAGACCCAGTACTTC
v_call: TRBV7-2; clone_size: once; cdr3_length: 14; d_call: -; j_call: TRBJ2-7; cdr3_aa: CASSLERGYYEQYF; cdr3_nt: TGTGCCAGCAGCTTAGAAAGGGGATACTACGAGCAGTACTTC
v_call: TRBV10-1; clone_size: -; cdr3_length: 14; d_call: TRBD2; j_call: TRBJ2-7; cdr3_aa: CASSEASGTYEQYF; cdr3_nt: TGCGCCAGCAGTGAGGCTAGCGGGACCTACGAGCAGTACTTC
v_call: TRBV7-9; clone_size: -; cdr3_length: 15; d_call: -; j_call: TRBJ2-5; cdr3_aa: CASSSDSSFQETQYF; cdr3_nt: TGTGCCAGCAGCTCGGATTCTAGCTTCCAAGAGACCCAGTACTTC